What follows are 26 T cell receptor beta chains derived from one specimen sequenced in a study of CD8 T cell repertoires and HIV-1 epitope variants. Generated by immunoSEQ multiplex PCR, the TCRdb table keeps only in-frame clones and is missing some. The table records approximately 90,000 clones, 60% to 80% of them present only once. Sequenced input: uncultured baseline CD8+ T cells from peripheral blood mononuclear cells (PBMCs). These receptor sequences come from a male donor with HIV.

The chain carries TRBV6-1 and TRBJ1-5, with TRBD1 identical over 8 bases. Germline trimming cut 1 base from V and 5 bases from J; bases unmatched to any gene: 1. CDR3 length equals 14 residues. CDR1 and CDR2 from the germline V gene are MNHNS and SASEGT. The CDR3: CASSEGTGHQPQHF. As DNA, the CDR3 is TGTGCCAGCAGTGAAGGGACAGGGCATCAGCCCCAGCATTTT.

The chain combines TRBV7-8 with TRBJ1-2; TRBD1 matches 8 bases. Germline values: CDR1 SGHVS, CDR2 FQNEAQ. The CDR3 is 15 amino acids. Trimming at V came to 3 bases and at J to 8 bases, leaving 11 bases not matched to a gene. CDR3 DNA: TGTGCCAGCAGCTTGGCCCAGGGGGCGCTTAGGGGCTACACCTTC. This codes for CASSLAQGALRGYTF.

J is TRBJ1-6 and V is TRBV7-8, with TRBD1 matching over 8 bases. Germline loops: CDR1 SGHVS, CDR2 FQNEAQ. Losses at the gene ends were 6 bases for V and 7 bases for J; bases not matched to a gene: 14. CDR3 length: 17 residues. The CDR3 loop reads CASSTPQGAQRNSPLHF. The CDR3 DNA is TGTGCCAGCAGTACCCCCCAGGGGGCGCAGAGAAATTCACCCCTCCACTTT.

CDR3 DNA sequence: TGTGCCAGCAGTTTATCAGACAGGGGAAACACTGAAGCTTTCTTT. Translation: CASSLSDRGNTEAFF. The chain employs TRBV27 and TRBJ1-1; 8 nucleotides line up with TRBD1. V shed 0 bases, J shed 2 bases, and the junction held 2 bases outside the gene matches. This CDR3 comprises 15 residues. The V gene's germline CDR1 is MNHEY and CDR2 SMNVEV (reference sequence).

This clone was detected only once. V is TRBV14 and J is TRBJ2-1, with D possibly TRBD2 on 6 matching bases. Trimming pared 5 bases from V and 8 bases from J, leaving 19 bases between. Germline V gene lookup returns CDR1 SGHDN and CDR2 FVKESK. This CDR3 spans 15 amino acids. In DNA form, the CDR3 reads TGTGCCAGCAGCGATTCGACATGGAGGGGCGATGAGCAGTTCTTC. Translated: CASSDSTWRGDEQFF.

The V gene is TRBV5-1, the J gene TRBJ2-7; 7 positions match TRBD1. V dropped 3 bases and J dropped 1; count of bases not matched to a gene: 4. The germline V gene encodes CDR1 SGHRS and CDR2 YFSETQ. There are 14 residues in the CDR3. The CDR3 nucleotides are TGCGCCAGCAGCTGGGACAGTGCTTCCTACGAGCAGTACTTC. This sequence encodes CASSWDSASYEQYF.

This chain connects TRBV6-5 to TRBJ2-1, with a tentative D call TRBD1 (7 bases). This CDR3 comprises 14 residues. V was cut by 7 bases and J by 6 bases, with 16 bases left in between. Germline CDR1 and CDR2: MNHEY and SVGAGI. CDR3 nucleotide sequence: TGTGCCAGCACCGACAGGGAGGTCGGCAATGAGCAGTTCTTC. Its translation: CASTDREVGNEQFF.

The CDR3, as DNA: TGTGCCAGCAGTTTATCCAGGGGGATGAACACTGAAGCTTTCTTT. Translating it yields CASSLSRGMNTEAFF. The V and J genes are TRBV27 and TRBJ1-1, with 7 bases aligning to TRBD1. J gave up 0 bases and V 0 bases, and 1 base lay outside the gene matches. From germline, CDR1 is MNHEY and CDR2 SMNVEV (reference sequence). The length of the CDR3 is 15 residues.

This clone has just a few counts. J is TRBJ1-2 and V is TRBV5-6; 7 bases map to TRBD1. CDR3 length equals 15 residues. After removal of 3 bases from V and 4 bases from J, the junction contained 9 bases not matched to a gene. The germline CDR1 and CDR2 sequences are SGHDT and YYEEEE. CDR3 bases: TGTGCCAGCAGCTCTGGGACAGACAGACGCTATGGCTACACCTTC. It codes for CASSSGTDRRYGYTF.

This chain uses TRBV29-1 with TRBJ1-2, with 9 bases fitting TRBD1. This CDR3 is 14 amino acids long. Looked up from germline, CDR1 is SQVTM and CDR2 is ANQGSEA. J lost 4 bases, V lost 7 bases, and 10 bases had no gene match. The DNA for the CDR3 is TGCAGCGCCCTAGGTGGGACAGGGATCTATGGCTACACCTTC. Translated: CSALGGTGIYGYTF.

This clone has a single count. The chain has TRBV9 and TRBJ1-5; no clear D gene. There are 15 residues in the CDR3. Germline loops: CDR1 SGDLS, CDR2 YYNGEE. Trimming stripped 0 bases from V and 2 bases from J, with 9 bases between. The CDR3 coding sequence is TGTGCCAGCAGCGTAGGTCCGGATGGCAATCAGCCCCAGCATTTT. This sequence encodes CASSVGPDGNQPQHF.

This clone was seen only a few times. CDR3 loop: CASALRQGNSPLHF. The CDR3 region has the DNA TGTGCCAGCGCCCTGAGGCAGGGCAATTCACCCCTCCACTTT. The chain links TRBV2 to TRBJ1-6, with D possibly TRBD1 on 5 matching bases. V was pared by 8 bases and J by 7 bases, with 15 bases between. CDR1 is SNHLY, CDR2 FYNNEI, per germline. CDR3 length: 14 residues.

This chain links TRBV19 with TRBJ2-5; 10 nucleotides line up with TRBD1. This CDR3 comprises 15 residues. V lost 1 base and J lost 4; bases outside the gene matches: 3. Per the germline V gene, CDR1 is LNHDA and CDR2 is SQIVND (reference sequence). The CDR3 region is CASSIVGQGGETQYF. The CDR3 region has the DNA TGTGCCAGTAGTATAGTAGGACAGGGGGGAGAGACCCAGTACTTC.

The rearrangement links TRBV9 to TRBJ2-7; either TRBD1 or TRBD2 may supply D (5 bases each). The CDR3 length is 14 residues. CDR1 is SGDLS, CDR2 YYNGEE, per germline. V dropped 7 bases and J dropped 0 bases, with 14 bases sitting between them. CDR3 coding DNA: TGTGCCAGCGGGGACGGCTTCTCCTCCTACGAGCAGTACTTC. It translates to CASGDGFSSYEQYF.

J is TRBJ2-1 and V is TRBV7-9; TRBD2 agrees at 8 bases. V dropped 5 bases and J dropped 3; count of bases not matched to a gene: 6. CDR1 SEHNR and CDR2 FQNEAQ come from the germline V gene (reference sequence). The CDR3 consists of 15 residues. CDR3 in amino acids: CASSLSGTSYNEQFF. DNA of the CDR3: TGTGCCAGCAGCCTTTCCGGGACTAGCTACAATGAGCAGTTCTTC.

This sequence joins TRBV6-5 and TRBJ2-7; no firm D call. The CDR3 sequence is 14 residues long. V shed 4 bases and J shed 3 bases, with 13 bases lying between them. CDR1 is MNHEY, CDR2 SVGAGI, per germline. Here the CDR3 reads CASSLGPEHYEQYF. The CDR3 DNA sequence: TGTGCCAGCAGTTTAGGTCCGGAACACTACGAGCAGTACTTC.

The chain links TRBV27 to TRBJ2-3; 9 bases fit TRBD1. Germline-derived CDR1 and CDR2 are MNHEY and SMNVEV (reference sequence). V was clipped by 8 bases and J by 2 bases; unmatched bases: 5. This CDR3 contains 14 residues. CDR3 loop: CASRTQGATDTQYF. The CDR3 DNA sequence: TGTGCCAGCCGGACACAGGGGGCCACAGATACGCAGTATTTT.

This sequence joins TRBV6-1 and TRBJ1-3; D remains ambiguous. Germline V lookup: CDR1 MNHNS, CDR2 SASEGT. V lost 5 bases and J 3 bases, leaving 5 bases between the germline ends. The CDR3 extends over 12 amino acids. The CDR3 DNA follows: TGTGCCAGCAGTTCGGATGGAAACACCATATATTTT. It encodes CASSSDGNTIYF.

The rearrangement links TRBV19 to TRBJ1-2; D uncertain. The V and J ends lost 3 bases and 0 bases respectively, with 5 bases between them. This CDR3 contains 13 residues. Germline CDR1 is LNHDA and CDR2 is SQIVND (reference sequence). The CDR3 DNA follows: TGTGCCAGTAGTATCCTGTCTAACTATGGCTACACCTTC. It codes for CASSILSNYGYTF.

The chain joins TRBV19 to TRBJ2-1; 9 bases are a match to TRBD1. The CDR3 spans 16 residues. The germline gives CDR1 LNHDA, CDR2 SQIVND (reference sequence). V lost 4 bases and J lost 4; bases outside the gene matches: 8. Here the CDR3 reads CASSTHGTGIYNEQFF. The CDR3 DNA reads TGTGCCAGTAGTACGCACGGGACAGGGATATACAATGAGCAGTTCTTC.

J is TRBJ1-2 and V is TRBV5-1; D not resolved. Trimming pared 0 bases from V and 8 bases from J, leaving 11 bases between. From germline, CDR1 is SGHRS and CDR2 YFSETQ. The CDR3 contains 13 residues. This CDR3 reads CASSLVGLSGYTF. Here the CDR3 DNA reads TGCGCCAGCAGCTTGGTCGGGCTCTCCGGCTACACCTTC.

The genes are TRBV5-1 and TRBJ2-7; 10 bases match TRBD2. Unmatched junction bases numbered 12, after V lost 4 bases and J lost 2 bases. The CDR3 spans 17 residues. Germline CDR1 is SGHRS and CDR2 is YFSETQ. CDR3 DNA sequence: TGCGCCAGCAGCCCTGGGTTAGCGGGGGGTTTACCCTACGAGCAGTACTTC. Encoded protein: CASSPGLAGGLPYEQYF. The whole variable domain, remainder taken from reference TRBV5-1 and TRBJ2-7, is KAGVTQTPRYLIKTRGQQVTLSCSPISGHRSVSWYQQTPGQGLQFLFEYFSETQRNKGNFPGRFSGRQFSNSRSEMNVSTLELGDSALYLCASSPGLAGGLPYEQYFGPGTRLTVT.

The chain is built from TRBV7-9 and TRBJ2-1; 8 bases fit TRBD1. Germline-derived CDR1 and CDR2 are SEHNR and FQNEAQ (reference sequence). Losses at the gene ends were 1 base for V and 10 bases for J; bases not matched to a gene: 6. CDR3 size: 14 residues. The CDR3 DNA reads TGTGCCAGCAGCTTAGTACAGGGGGTCGAGGAGCAGTTCTTC. Its protein is CASSLVQGVEEQFF. The whole variable domain, remainder taken from reference TRBV7-9 and TRBJ2-1, is DTGVSQNPRHKITKRGQNVTFRCDPISEHNRLYWYRQTLGQGPEFLTYFQNEAQLEKSRLLSDRFSAERPKGSFSTLEIQRTEQGDSAMYLCASSLVQGVEEQFFGPGTRLTVL.

This clone was seen only a few times. The chain links TRBV28 to TRBJ1-5; D is unresolved. Trimming stripped 4 bases from V and 15 bases from J, with 19 bases between. The CDR3 is 13 amino acids. Germline CDR1 MDHEN, CDR2 SYDVKM. This CDR3 is CASSSNDGIVSHF. The DNA for the CDR3 is TGTGCCAGCAGTTCGAACGACGGGATCGTTTCGCATTTT.

The rearrangement uses TRBV7-9 and TRBJ1-1, with 9 bases identical to TRBD1. Germline V gene lookup returns CDR1 SEHNR and CDR2 FQNEAQ (reference sequence). V dropped 1 base and J dropped 2; count of bases not matched to a gene: 5. The CDR3 sequence is 16 residues long. CDR3 nucleotides: TGTGCCAGCAGCTTAGTAATGGGACAGGGAAACACTGAAGCTTTCTTT. Translated: CASSLVMGQGNTEAFF.

This chain joins TRBV10-3 and TRBJ2-6; 12 nucleotides line up with TRBD1. The V gene end was trimmed by 4 bases and the J gene end by 0 bases; junction bases not matched to a gene: 4. The CDR3 loop spans 18 amino acids. Germline V CDR1 and CDR2: ENHRY, SYGVKD. CDR3 protein: CAISGGQGAGSGANVLTF. The CDR3 nucleotides read TGTGCCATCAGTGGGGGACAGGGGGCGGGCTCTGGGGCCAACGTCCTGACTTTC.